This TCR beta chain was found in a study of spatial heterogeneity in lung cancer. About the study: Detection consistently yielded more beta chains than alpha chains. The study's findings and limits: Blood contained ubiquitous expanded tumor TCRs more at resection than at follow-up.

The table lists this clonotype with many counts. Its specificity is unknown. Germline V gives CDR1 SGHRS, CDR2 YFSETQ. This CDR3 contains 20 residues. The trim removed 0 bases at V and 7 bases at J, leaving 21 bases unmatched. Indicated time point: blood at routine non-recurrence follow-up after resection. Whole RNA, isolated from tumor, nontumor lung or frozen PBMC, was sequenced without prior sorting. Each CDR3 protein gets one entry after TCRdb re-called the 5' RACE reads with MiXCR. The data show 55,000 to 75,000 distinct CDR3 sequences, with approximately 9% seen just once and under 2.5% held by the top ten.

This sample comprised PBMCs, obtained at follow-up. This clonotype was sampled from a female donor with early-stage non-small cell lung cancer. This chain links TRBV5-1 with TRBJ2-1; TRBD2 matches 8 bases. The CDR3 region has the DNA TGCGCCAGCAGCTTGGAGCTTAGCTCCGGGACTAGAATGCATAGGAATGAGCAGTTCTTC. It is translated as CASSLELSSGTRMHRNEQFF.